Presented here are 18 T cell receptor beta chains from one specimen sequenced in a study of blood T cell repertoires in COVID-19. Libraries were prepared by immunoSEQ multiplex PCR; TCRdb keeps only in-frame clonotypes and omits some of them. The profile shows some 130,000 clones, around 79% of them singletons. Material for sequencing was peripheral blood. These receptors came from a man aged 60-69 years with acute or convalescent COVID-19.

The table lists this clone with a few counts. The rearrangement links TRBV19 to TRBJ1-1; D may be TRBD1 (6 bases). V lost 6 bases to trimming and J lost 1 base, with 12 bases between them. There are 14 residues in the CDR3. Germline CDR1 LNHDA, CDR2 SQIVND (reference sequence). The CDR3 nucleotides read TGTGCCAGTAGGGAGGACAGTAGGAACACTGAAGCTTTCTTT. This sequence encodes CASREDSRNTEAFF.

The J gene is TRBJ2-5, the V gene TRBV5-4; 8 bases align to TRBD2. The V gene's germline CDR1 is SGHNT and CDR2 YYREEE (reference sequence). The CDR3 has 16 amino acids. V trimming: 4 bases; J trimming: 4 bases; junction bases outside the gene matches: 12. Written as DNA, the CDR3 is TGTGCCAGCAGCCCAAGAGCGGGAGAGCCGGGAGAGACCCAGTACTTC. This sequence encodes CASSPRAGEPGETQYF.

The chain joins TRBV3-1 (or the pseudogene TRBV3-2) to TRBJ1-1; TRBD1 matches at 10 bases. Germline assignment: CDR1 LGHDT and CDR2 YNNKEL (reference sequence). The J segment lost 5 bases and the V segment lost 4 bases, leaving 7 bases of the junction unmatched. CDR3 length: 15 amino acids. CDR3 residues: CASSLGQGWETEAFF. The DNA of the CDR3 is TGTGCCAGCAGCCTGGGACAGGGGTGGGAAACTGAAGCTTTCTTT.

This chain links TRBV19 with TRBJ1-1; maybe TRBD1 (5 bases). V was trimmed by 5 bases and J by 6 bases, leaving 19 bases between them. From germline, CDR1 is LNHDA and CDR2 SQIVND (reference sequence). The CDR3 extends over 15 amino acids. CDR3 sequence (DNA): TGTGCCAGTAGTGAACAGGCGACTGGGAATGCTGAAGCTTTCTTT. Its translation: CASSEQATGNAEAFF.

This clone was observed a handful of times. Other DNA sequences in the same sample also yield this CDR3. This rearrangement joins TRBV5-1 to TRBJ1-6, with 9 nucleotides matching TRBD1. The CDR3 is 14 amino acids. V dropped 4 bases and J dropped 7; count of bases not matched to a gene: 3. Germline V gene sequence: CDR1 SGHRS, CDR2 YFSETQ. CDR3 region: CASSLGQGNSPLHF. The DNA for the CDR3 is TGCGCCAGCAGCCTGGGACAGGGAAATTCACCCCTCCACTTT.

The CDR3 loop is CASSPRQGKDTEAFF. The CDR3 nucleotides read TGTGCCAGCTCACCACGGCAGGGGAAGGACACTGAAGCTTTCTTT. V usage is TRBV18 and J usage is TRBJ1-1; D perhaps matches TRBD1 (6 bases). Germline values: CDR1 KGHSH, CDR2 LQKENI. The CDR3 loop spans 15 amino acids. The ends were cut back, 1 base at V and 3 bases at J, with 12 bases in the middle.

The chain combines TRBV5-3 with TRBJ1-6; unclear D gene. TRBV5-3 is noted as an ORF with a role that remains uncertain. The V and J ends lost 0 bases and 2 bases respectively, with 12 bases between them. The CDR3 consists of 17 residues. The CDR3 coding sequence is TGTGCCAGAAGCTTGGTCGCGGCATTGGCCTATAATTCACCCCTCCACTTT. This translates into CARSLVAALAYNSPLHF.

This chain links TRBV7-6 with TRBJ2-7; 10 bases map to TRBD2. This CDR3 is built from 15 residues. Trimming at V came to 1 base and at J to 3 bases, leaving 3 bases not matched to a gene. Germline CDR1 SGHVS, CDR2 FNYEAQ. The CDR3 DNA follows: TGTGCCAGCAGCTTAGGGAGCGGGAGGGTCTACGAGCAGTACTTC. This translates into CASSLGSGRVYEQYF.

The genes are TRBV28 and TRBJ1-1; possible D gene TRBD1, 6 bases. V was cut by 4 bases and J by 0 bases, with 12 bases left in between. The CDR3 extends over 15 amino acids. Per germline, CDR1 MDHEN and CDR2 SYDVKM. The CDR3 loop reads CASSSLDRLNTEAFF. CDR3 bases: TGTGCCAGCAGTTCGTTAGACAGGTTGAACACTGAAGCTTTCTTT.

This clone has only a few counts. This chain uses TRBV28 with TRBJ1-5; D call uncertain. The CDR3 totals 16 residues. V lost 5 bases and J 6 bases, leaving 20 bases between the germline ends. The germline CDR1 and CDR2 sequences are MDHEN and SYDVKM. CDR3: CASSIPTAAGFQPQHF. The DNA of the CDR3 is TGTGCCAGCAGTATACCGACGGCGGCCGGTTTTCAGCCCCAGCATTTT. Based on the CDR3 plus reference TRBV28 and TRBJ1-5, the full variable domain is DVKVTQSSRYLVKRTGEKVFLECVQDMDHENMFWYRQDPGLGLRLIYFSYDVKMKEKGDIPEGYSVSREKKERFSLILESASTNQTSMYLCASSIPTAAGFQPQHFGDGTRLSIL.

The rearrangement uses TRBV5-1 and TRBJ2-7; TRBD2 aligns across 8 bases. J lost 5 bases, V lost 5 bases, and 15 bases had no gene match. The CDR3 contains 16 residues. Germline CDR1 is SGHRS and CDR2 is YFSETQ. The CDR3 nucleotides read TGCGCCAGCAGTACGGGGGGGACTTCCGGTTTCGACGAGCAGTACTTC. Its protein is CASSTGGTSGFDEQYF.

This clone has more than one count but fewer than ten. This chain joins TRBV10-1 and TRBJ1-1; D not resolved. The germline V gene has CDR1 WNHNN and CDR2 SYGVQD (reference sequence). Deletions cut 6 bases from V and 1 base from J, with 9 bases between. The CDR3 runs 13 residues. CDR3 amino acids: CASRREGNTEAFF. Here the CDR3 DNA reads TGCGCCAGCAGAAGGGAGGGGAACACTGAAGCTTTCTTT.

The chain combines TRBV2 with TRBJ1-5; 9 bases fit TRBD1. The CDR3 contains 15 residues. With V trimmed by 7 bases and J by 4 bases, 8 bases remained unmatched. The germline gives CDR1 SNHLY, CDR2 FYNNEI. CDR3 region: CASTPDRGANQPQHF. In nucleotides, the CDR3 is TGTGCCAGCACCCCGGACAGGGGCGCTAATCAGCCCCAGCATTTT.

The chain is built from TRBV4-2 and TRBJ1-1, with D possibly being TRBD1 (5 bases). CDR3 length equals 15 residues. The germline V and J ends were trimmed by 0 bases and 5 bases, with 13 bases remaining between them. Germline CDR1 and CDR2: LGHNA and YNFKEQ. The DNA for the CDR3 is TGTGCCAGCAGCCAAGAAGGTGGGGCGCGAACTGAAGCTTTCTTT. This sequence encodes CASSQEGGARTEAFF.

This clone was picked up one time. The chain uses TRBV6-5 and TRBJ2-7; maybe TRBD2 (5 bases). V lost 5 bases and J 0 bases, leaving 8 bases between the germline ends. CDR1 is MNHEY, CDR2 SVGAGI, per germline. The length of the CDR3 is 13 residues. CDR3 DNA sequence: TGTGCCAGCAGTCCCGGGATCTCCTACGAGCAGTACTTC. Translated, it gives CASSPGISYEQYF.

The gene calls are TRBV27 and TRBJ1-4, with D perhaps matching TRBD1 (5 bases). CDR3 length equals 14 residues. V shed 3 bases and J shed 5 bases, with 10 bases lying between them. CDR1 and CDR2 (germline): MNHEY, SMNVEV (reference sequence). CDR3 nucleotide sequence: TGTGCCAGCAGTTTGGGGCTTTTAAATGAAAAACTGTTTTTT. Protein product: CASSLGLLNEKLFF.

This chain links TRBV19 with TRBJ1-6; possibly TRBD1 for D (6 bases). The CDR3 covers 14 residues. Per the germline V gene, CDR1 is LNHDA and CDR2 is SQIVND (reference sequence). Trimming pared 6 bases from V and 7 bases from J, leaving 13 bases between. CDR3 amino acids: CASRPGQSNSPLHF. The CDR3 coding sequence is TGTGCCAGTAGGCCCGGACAGTCCAATTCACCCCTCCACTTT. Full variable domain (rest looked up from reference TRBV19 and TRBJ1-6): DGGITQSPKYLFRKEGQNVTLSCEQNLNHDAMYWYRQDPGQGLRLIYYSQIVNDFQKGDIAEGYSVSREKKESFPLTVTSAQKNPTAFYLCASRPGQSNSPLHFGNGTRLTVT.

The chain has TRBV5-6 and TRBJ2-7; 8 bases are a match to TRBD1. V dropped 4 bases and J dropped 2; count of bases not matched to a gene: 5. CDR1 is SGHDT, CDR2 YYEEEE, per germline. The CDR3 extends over 14 amino acids. CDR3 DNA sequence: TGTGCCAGCAGCCGACAGGGGCAAACCTACGAGCAGTACTTC. The encoded protein is CASSRQGQTYEQYF.